This T cell receptor (beta chain) stems from a study of blood T cell repertoires in COVID-19. This CDR3 comprises 15 residues. Trimming cost V 4 bases and J 7 bases, with 17 bases left between them. CDR1 SEHNR and CDR2 FQNEAQ come from the germline V gene (reference sequence). Some clones are missing from TCRdb's copy, which holds only in-frame ones; the method was immunoSEQ multiplex PCR. The data show some 150,000 clones, approximately 80% seen once. The sample taken for sequencing was peripheral blood. The chain recombines TRBV7-9 with TRBJ1-5; D ambiguous. The receptor was isolated from a woman aged 50 to 60 with acute or convalescent COVID-19. In nucleotides, the CDR3 is TGTGCCAGCAGCTCGACGAGGGCAGCGGGCCAGCCCCAGCATTTT. Amino acid sequence: CASSSTRAAGQPQHF.